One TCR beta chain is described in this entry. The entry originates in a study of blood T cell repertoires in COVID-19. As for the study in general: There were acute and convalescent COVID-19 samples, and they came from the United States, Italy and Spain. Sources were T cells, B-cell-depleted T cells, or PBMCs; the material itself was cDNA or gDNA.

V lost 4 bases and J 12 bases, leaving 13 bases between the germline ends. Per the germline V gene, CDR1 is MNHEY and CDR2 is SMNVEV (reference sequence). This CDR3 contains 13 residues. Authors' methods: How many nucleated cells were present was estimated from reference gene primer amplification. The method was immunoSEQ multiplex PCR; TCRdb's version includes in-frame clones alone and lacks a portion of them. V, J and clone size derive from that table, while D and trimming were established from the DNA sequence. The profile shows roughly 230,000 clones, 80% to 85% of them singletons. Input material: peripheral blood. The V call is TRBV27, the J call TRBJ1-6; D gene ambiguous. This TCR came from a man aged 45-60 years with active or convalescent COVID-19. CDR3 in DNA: TGTGCCAGCAGTTCCTACCTGGAGGGACCCCTCCACTTT. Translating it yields CASSSYLEGPLHF.